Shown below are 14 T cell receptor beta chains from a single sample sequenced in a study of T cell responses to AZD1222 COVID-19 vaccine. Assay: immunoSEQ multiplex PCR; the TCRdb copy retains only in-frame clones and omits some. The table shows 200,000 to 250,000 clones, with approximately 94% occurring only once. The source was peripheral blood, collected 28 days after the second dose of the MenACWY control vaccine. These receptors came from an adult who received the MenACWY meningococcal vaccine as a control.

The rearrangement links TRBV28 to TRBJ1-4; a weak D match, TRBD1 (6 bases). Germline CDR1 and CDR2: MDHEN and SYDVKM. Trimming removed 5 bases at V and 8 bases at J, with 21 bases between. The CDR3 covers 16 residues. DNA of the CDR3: TGTGCCAGCAGTCTTTGGCAGACAGGTCGAGGGGAAAAACTGTTTTTT. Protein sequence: CASSLWQTGRGEKLFF.

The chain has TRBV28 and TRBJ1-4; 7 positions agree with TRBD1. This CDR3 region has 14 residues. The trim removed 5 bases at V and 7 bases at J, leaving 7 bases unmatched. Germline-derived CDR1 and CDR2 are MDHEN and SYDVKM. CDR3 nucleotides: TGTGCCAGCAGTCTCCGACAGGGAGTTGAAAAACTGTTTTTT. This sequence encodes CASSLRQGVEKLFF.

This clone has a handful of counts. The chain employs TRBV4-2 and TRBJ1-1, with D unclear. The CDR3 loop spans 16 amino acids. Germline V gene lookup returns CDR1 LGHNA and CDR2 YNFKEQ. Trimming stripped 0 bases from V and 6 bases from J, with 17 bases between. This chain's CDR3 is CASSQDFTTWMAEAFF. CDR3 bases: TGTGCCAGCAGCCAAGATTTCACAACTTGGATGGCTGAAGCTTTCTTT.

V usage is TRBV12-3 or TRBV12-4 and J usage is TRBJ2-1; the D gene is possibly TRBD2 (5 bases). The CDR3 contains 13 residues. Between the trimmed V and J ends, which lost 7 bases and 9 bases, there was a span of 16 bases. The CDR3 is CASTLGEGGEQFF. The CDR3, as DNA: TGTGCCAGCACTCTCGGGGAAGGCGGTGAGCAGTTCTTC.

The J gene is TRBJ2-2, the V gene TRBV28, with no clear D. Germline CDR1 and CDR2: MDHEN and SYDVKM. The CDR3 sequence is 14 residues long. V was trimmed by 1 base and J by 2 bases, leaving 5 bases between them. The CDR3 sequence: CASSLFSNTGELFF. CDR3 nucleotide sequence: TGTGCCAGCAGTTTATTCTCCAACACCGGGGAGCTGTTTTTT.

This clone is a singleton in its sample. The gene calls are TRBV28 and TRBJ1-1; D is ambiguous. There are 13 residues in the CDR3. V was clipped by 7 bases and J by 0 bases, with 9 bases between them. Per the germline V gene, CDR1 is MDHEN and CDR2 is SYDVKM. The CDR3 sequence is CASISLMNTEAFF. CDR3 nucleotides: TGTGCCAGCATCAGCCTAATGAACACTGAAGCTTTCTTT.

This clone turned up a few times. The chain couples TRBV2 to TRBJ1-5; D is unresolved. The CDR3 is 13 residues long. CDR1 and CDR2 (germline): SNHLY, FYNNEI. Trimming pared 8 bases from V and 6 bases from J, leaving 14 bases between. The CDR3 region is CASHLELSQPQHF. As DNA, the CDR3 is TGTGCCAGCCACCTTGAGCTAAGTCAGCCCCAGCATTTT.

The CDR3 protein is CASTRQGTDTQYF. The CDR3 nucleotides are TGTGCCAGTACCAGACAGGGTACAGATACGCAGTATTTT. The genes are TRBV19 and TRBJ2-3; 7 nucleotides line up with TRBD1. J was trimmed by 3 bases and V by 7 bases; bases with no gene match: 4. This CDR3 region has 13 residues. In germline, CDR1 is LNHDA, CDR2 SQIVND (reference sequence).

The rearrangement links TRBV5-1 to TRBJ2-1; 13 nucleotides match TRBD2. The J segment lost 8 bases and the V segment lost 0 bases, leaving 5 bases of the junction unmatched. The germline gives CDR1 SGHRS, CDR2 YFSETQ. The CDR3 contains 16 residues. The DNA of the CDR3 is TGCGCCAGCAGCTTGGGTAGGACTAGCGGGAGCGATGAGCAGTTCTTC. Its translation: CASSLGRTSGSDEQFF.

The CDR3 spells CASRTSGGNEQFF. DNA for the CDR3: TGTGCCAGCCGAACTAGCGGGGGCAATGAGCAGTTCTTC. The chain has TRBV12-3 or TRBV12-4 and TRBJ2-1, with 11 bases matching TRBD2. J lost 6 bases, V lost 8 bases, and 3 bases had no gene match. The CDR3 spans 13 residues.

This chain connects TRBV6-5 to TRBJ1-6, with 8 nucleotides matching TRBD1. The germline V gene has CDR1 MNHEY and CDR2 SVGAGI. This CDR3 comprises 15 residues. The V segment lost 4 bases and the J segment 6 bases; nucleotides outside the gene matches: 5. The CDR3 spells CASSFRQGANSPLHF. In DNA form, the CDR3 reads TGTGCCAGCAGTTTTCGTCAGGGGGCTAATTCACCCCTCCACTTT.

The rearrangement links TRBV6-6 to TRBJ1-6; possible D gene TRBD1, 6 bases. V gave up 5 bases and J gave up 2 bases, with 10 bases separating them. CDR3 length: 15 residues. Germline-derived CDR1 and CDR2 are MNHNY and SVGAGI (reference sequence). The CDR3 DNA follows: TGTGCCAGCAGTCAACAGGGAACCTATAATTCACCCCTCCACTTT. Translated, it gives CASSQQGTYNSPLHF.

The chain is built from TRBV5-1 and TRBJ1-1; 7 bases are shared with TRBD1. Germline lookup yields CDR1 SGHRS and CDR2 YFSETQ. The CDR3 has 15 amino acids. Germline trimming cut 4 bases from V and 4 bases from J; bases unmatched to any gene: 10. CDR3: CASSAVQGKGTEAFF. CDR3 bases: TGCGCCAGCAGCGCTGTACAGGGGAAGGGCACTGAAGCTTTCTTT.

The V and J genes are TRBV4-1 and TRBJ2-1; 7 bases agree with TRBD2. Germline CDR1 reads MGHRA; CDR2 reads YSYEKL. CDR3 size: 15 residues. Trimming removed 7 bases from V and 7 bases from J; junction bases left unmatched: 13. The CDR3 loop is CASTELAWSINEQFF. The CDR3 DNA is TGCGCCAGCACCGAACTAGCGTGGAGTATAAATGAGCAGTTCTTC.